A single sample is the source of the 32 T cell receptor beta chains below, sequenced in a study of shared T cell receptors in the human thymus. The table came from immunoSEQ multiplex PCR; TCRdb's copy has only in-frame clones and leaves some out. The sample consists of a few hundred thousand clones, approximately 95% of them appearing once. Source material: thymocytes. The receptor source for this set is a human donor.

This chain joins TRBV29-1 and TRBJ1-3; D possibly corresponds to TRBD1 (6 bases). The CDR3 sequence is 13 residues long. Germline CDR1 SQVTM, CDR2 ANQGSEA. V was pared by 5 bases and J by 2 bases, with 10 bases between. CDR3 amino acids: CSVQGITGNTIYF. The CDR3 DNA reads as TGCAGCGTTCAGGGGATCACTGGAAACACCATATATTTT.

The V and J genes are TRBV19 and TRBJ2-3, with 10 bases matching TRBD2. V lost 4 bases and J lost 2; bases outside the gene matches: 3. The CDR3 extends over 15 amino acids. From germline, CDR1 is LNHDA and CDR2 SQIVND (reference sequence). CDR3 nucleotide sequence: TGTGCCAGTAGTAAGCGGGGGGGGAACACAGATACGCAGTATTTT. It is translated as CASSKRGGNTDTQYF.

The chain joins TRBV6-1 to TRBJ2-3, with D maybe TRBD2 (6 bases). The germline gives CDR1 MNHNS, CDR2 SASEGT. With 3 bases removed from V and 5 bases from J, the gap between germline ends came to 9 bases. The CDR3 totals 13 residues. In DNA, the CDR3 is TGTGCCAGCAGTGATCAGGGAGGAGATACGCAGTATTTT. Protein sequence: CASSDQGGDTQYF.

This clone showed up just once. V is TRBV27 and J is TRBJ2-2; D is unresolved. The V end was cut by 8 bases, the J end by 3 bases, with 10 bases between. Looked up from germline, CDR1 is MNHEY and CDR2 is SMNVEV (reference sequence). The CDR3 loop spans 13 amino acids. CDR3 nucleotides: TGTGCCAGCGGCTACAGAGACACCGGGGAGCTGTTTTTT. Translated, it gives CASGYRDTGELFF.

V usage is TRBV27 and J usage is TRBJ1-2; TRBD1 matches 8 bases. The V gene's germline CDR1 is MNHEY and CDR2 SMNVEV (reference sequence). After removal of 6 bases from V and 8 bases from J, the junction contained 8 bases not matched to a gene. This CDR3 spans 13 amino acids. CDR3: CASRLTGEKGYTF. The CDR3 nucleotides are TGTGCCAGCAGGTTGACAGGGGAAAAGGGCTACACCTTC.

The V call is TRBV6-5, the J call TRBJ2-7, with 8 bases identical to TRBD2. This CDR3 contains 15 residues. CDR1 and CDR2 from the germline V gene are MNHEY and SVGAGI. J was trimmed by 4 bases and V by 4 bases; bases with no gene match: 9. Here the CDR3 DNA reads TGTGCCAGCAGTTCCTGGCGGGAGGTAGGGTACGAGCAGTACTTC. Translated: CASSSWREVGYEQYF.

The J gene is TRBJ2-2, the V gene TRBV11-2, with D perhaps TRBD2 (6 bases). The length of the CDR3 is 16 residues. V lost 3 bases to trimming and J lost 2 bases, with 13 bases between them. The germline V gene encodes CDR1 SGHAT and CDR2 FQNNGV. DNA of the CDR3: TGTGCCAGCAGCTTGACGCCGGGACTTAACACCGGGGAGCTGTTTTTT. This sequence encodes CASSLTPGLNTGELFF.

The chain's CDR3 is CASSLADWDRGGSYEQYF. CDR3 nucleotides: TGTGCCAGCAGCTTAGCCGATTGGGATAGGGGGGGATCCTACGAGCAGTACTTC. V is TRBV7-6 and J is TRBJ2-7, with D perhaps matching TRBD2 (7 bases). The V and J ends lost 0 bases and 1 base respectively, with 19 bases between them. Germline loops: CDR1 SGHVS, CDR2 FNYEAQ. The CDR3 runs 18 residues.

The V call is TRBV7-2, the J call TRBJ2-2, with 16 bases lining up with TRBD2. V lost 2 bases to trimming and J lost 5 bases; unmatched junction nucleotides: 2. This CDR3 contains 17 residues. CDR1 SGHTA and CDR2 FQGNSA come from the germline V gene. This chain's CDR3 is CASSLPGLAGGTGELFF. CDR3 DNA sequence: TGTGCCAGCAGCTTACCGGGACTAGCGGGAGGGACCGGGGAGCTGTTTTTT.

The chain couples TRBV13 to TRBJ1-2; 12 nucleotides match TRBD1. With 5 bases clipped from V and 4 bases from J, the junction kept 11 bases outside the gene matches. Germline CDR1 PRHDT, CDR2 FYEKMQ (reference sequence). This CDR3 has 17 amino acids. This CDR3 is CASSPSGTGGAIYGYTF. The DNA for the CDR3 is TGTGCCAGCAGCCCTTCCGGGACAGGGGGCGCAATCTATGGCTACACCTTC.

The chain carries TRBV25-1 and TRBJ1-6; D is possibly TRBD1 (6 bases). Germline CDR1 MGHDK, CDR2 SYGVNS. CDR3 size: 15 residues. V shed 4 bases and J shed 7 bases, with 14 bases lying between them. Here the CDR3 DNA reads TGTGCCAGCAGTGCATTACAGGGACCCAATTCACCCCTCCACTTT. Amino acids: CASSALQGPNSPLHF.

The CDR3 is CSPYGADTQYF. CDR3 nucleotides: TGCAGTCCTTATGGGGCAGATACGCAGTATTTT. V and J are TRBV20-1 and TRBJ2-3; D gene unclear. V lost 8 bases, J lost 4 bases, and 10 bases lay in between. In germline, CDR1 is DFQATT, CDR2 SNEGSKA (reference sequence). This CDR3 is built from 11 residues.

The CDR3 protein is CASSREVFSYNSPLHF. CDR3 DNA sequence: TGTGCCAGCTCACGTGAAGTCTTCTCCTATAATTCACCCCTCCACTTT. The chain recombines TRBV18 with TRBJ1-6; D remains unclear. The CDR3 contains 16 residues. With 4 bases removed from V and 0 bases from J, the gap between germline ends came to 10 bases. Germline V gene lookup returns CDR1 KGHSH and CDR2 LQKENI.

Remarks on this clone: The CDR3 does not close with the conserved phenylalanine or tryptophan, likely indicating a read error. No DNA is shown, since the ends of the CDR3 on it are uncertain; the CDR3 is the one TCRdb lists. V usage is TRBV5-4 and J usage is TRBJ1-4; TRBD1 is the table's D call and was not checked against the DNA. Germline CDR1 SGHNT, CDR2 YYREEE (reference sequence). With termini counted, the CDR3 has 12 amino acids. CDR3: CASSSKGAPTAY.

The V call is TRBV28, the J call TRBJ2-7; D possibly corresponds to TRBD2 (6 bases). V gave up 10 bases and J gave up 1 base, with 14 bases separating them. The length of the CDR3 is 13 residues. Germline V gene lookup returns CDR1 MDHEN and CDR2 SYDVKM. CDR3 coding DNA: TGTGCCACCTCCGGGGGAAAATCCTACGAGCAGTACTTC. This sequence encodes CATSGGKSYEQYF.

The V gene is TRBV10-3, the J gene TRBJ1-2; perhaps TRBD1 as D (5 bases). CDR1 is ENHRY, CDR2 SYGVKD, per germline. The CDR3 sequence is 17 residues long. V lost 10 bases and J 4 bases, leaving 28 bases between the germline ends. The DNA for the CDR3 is TGTGCCACCGGCAAGGTGTCCGGTGGGGGGGTGCCCTATGGCTACACCTTC. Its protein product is CATGKVSGGGVPYGYTF.

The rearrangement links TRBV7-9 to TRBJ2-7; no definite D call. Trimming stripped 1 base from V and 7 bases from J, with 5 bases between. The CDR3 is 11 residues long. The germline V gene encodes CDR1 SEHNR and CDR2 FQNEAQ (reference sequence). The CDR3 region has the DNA TGTGCCAGCAGCTTAGTGCTGGAGCAGTACTTC. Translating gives CASSLVLEQYF. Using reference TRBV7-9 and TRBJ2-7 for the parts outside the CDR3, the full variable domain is DTGVSQNPRHKITKRGQNVTFRCDPISEHNRLYWYRQTLGQGPEFLTYFQNEAQLEKSRLLSDRFSAERPKGSFSTLEIQRTEQGDSAMYLCASSLVLEQYFGPGTRLTVT.

CDR3 DNA: TGCGCCAGCAGCATAGGGACTAGCGGGAGGGGAGCGGAGACCCAGTACTTC. The encoded protein is CASSIGTSGRGAETQYF. The chain employs TRBV5-1 and TRBJ2-5; the match to TRBD2 covers 16 bases. J was trimmed by 5 bases and V by 4 bases; bases with no gene match: 8. The CDR3 contains 17 residues. Germline CDR1 SGHRS, CDR2 YFSETQ.

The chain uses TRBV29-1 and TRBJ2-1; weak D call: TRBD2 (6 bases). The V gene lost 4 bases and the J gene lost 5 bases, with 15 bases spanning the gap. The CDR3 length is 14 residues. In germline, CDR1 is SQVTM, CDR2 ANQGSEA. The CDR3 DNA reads TGCAGCGTTGGAGGAGGGAGACTTGACAATGAGCAGTTCTTC. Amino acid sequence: CSVGGGRLDNEQFF.

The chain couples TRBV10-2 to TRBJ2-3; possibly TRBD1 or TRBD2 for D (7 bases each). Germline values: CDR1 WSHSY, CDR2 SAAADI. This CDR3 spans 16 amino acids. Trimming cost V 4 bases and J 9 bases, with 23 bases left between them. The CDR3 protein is CASSAKTGEGIETQYF. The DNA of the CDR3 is TGCGCCAGCAGTGCCAAAACAGGGGAGGGGATTGAGACGCAGTATTTT.

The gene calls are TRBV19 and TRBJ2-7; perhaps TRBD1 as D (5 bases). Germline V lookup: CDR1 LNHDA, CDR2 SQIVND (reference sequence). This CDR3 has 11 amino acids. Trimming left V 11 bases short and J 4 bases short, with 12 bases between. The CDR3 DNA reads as TGTGCCTTGGACAACTCTTACGAGCAGTACTTC. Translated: CALDNSYEQYF.

The CDR3 DNA follows: TGTGCCAGCAGTTACCGGGGGTTTGAGCAGCCCCAGCATTTT. Translation: CASSYRGFEQPQHF. The chain couples TRBV6-4 to TRBJ1-5, with D maybe TRBD1 (5 bases). Trimming stripped 5 bases from V and 7 bases from J, with 15 bases between. This CDR3 is 14 amino acids long. CDR1 is MRHNA, CDR2 SNTAGT, per germline.

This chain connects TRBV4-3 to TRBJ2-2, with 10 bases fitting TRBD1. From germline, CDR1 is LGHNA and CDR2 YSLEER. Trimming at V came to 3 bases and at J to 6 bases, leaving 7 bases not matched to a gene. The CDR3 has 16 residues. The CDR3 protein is CASSHPDRGQAGELFF. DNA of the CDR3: TGCGCCAGCAGCCACCCTGACAGGGGGCAGGCCGGGGAGCTGTTTTTT.

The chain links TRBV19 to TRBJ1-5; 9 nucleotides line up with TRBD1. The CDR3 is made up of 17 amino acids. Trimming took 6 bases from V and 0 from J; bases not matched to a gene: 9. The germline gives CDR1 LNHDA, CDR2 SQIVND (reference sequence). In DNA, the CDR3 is TGTGCCAGTAGCCACGGACAGGGGAGGTATAGCAATCAGCCCCAGCATTTT. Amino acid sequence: CASSHGQGRYSNQPQHF.

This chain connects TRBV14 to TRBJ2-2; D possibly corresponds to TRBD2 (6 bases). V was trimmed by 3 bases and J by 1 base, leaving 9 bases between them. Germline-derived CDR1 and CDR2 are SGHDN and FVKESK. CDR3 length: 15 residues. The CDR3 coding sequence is TGTGCCAGCAGCCAGGCTAGCGTGAACACCGGGGAGCTGTTTTTT. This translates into CASSQASVNTGELFF.

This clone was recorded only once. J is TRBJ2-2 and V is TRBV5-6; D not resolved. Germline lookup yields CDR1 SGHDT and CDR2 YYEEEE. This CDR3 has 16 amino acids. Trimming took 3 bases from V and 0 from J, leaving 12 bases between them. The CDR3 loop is CASSSIGLANTGELFF. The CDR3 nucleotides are TGTGCCAGCAGCTCCATCGGTTTGGCGAACACCGGGGAGCTGTTTTTT. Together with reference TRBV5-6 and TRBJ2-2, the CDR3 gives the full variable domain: DAGVTQSPTHLIKTRGQQVTLRCSPKSGHDTVSWYQQALGQGPQFIFQYYEEEERQRGNFPDRFSGHQFPNYSSELNVNALLLGDSALYLCASSSIGLANTGELFFGEGSRLTVL.

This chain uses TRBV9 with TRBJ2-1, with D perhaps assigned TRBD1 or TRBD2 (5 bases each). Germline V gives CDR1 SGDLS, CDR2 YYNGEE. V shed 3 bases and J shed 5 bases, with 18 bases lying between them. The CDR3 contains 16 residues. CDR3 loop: CASSAHIRGANNEQFF. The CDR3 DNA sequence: TGTGCCAGCAGCGCCCACATTAGAGGGGCGAACAATGAGCAGTTCTTC.

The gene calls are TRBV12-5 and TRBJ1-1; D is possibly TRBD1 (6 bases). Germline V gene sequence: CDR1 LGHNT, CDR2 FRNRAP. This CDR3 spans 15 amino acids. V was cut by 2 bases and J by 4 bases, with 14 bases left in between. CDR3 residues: CASGLLQGSSTEAFF. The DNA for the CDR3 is TGTGCTAGTGGTTTGCTACAGGGTAGTAGCACTGAAGCTTTCTTT.

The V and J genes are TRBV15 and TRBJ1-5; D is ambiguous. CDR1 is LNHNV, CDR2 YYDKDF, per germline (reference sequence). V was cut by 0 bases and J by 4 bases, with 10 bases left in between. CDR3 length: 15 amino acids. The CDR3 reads CATSRDKRVNQPQHF. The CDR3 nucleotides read TGTGCCACCAGCAGAGATAAGAGGGTAAATCAGCCCCAGCATTTT.

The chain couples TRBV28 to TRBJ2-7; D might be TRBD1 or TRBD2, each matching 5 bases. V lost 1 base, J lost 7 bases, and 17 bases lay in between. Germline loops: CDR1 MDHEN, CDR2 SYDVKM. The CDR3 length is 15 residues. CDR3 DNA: TGTGCCAGCAGTTTATACCGGGACCCCAAGCAGGAGCAGTACTTC. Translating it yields CASSLYRDPKQEQYF.

CDR3 sequence: CASRAPGPNQPQHF. The CDR3 DNA sequence: TGTGCCAGCAGGGCTCCGGGACCTAATCAGCCCCAGCATTTT. The chain recombines TRBV7-8 with TRBJ1-5; perhaps TRBD1 as D (5 bases). Trimming pared 6 bases from V and 4 bases from J, leaving 13 bases between. This CDR3 contains 14 residues. In germline, CDR1 is SGHVS, CDR2 FQNEAQ.

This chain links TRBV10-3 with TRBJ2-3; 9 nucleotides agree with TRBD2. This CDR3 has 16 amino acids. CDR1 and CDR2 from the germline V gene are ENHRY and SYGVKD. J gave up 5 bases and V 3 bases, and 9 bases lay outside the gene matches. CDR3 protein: CAISERSGRRVDTQYF. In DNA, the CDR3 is TGTGCCATCAGTGAACGGAGCGGGAGGAGAGTAGATACGCAGTATTTT.